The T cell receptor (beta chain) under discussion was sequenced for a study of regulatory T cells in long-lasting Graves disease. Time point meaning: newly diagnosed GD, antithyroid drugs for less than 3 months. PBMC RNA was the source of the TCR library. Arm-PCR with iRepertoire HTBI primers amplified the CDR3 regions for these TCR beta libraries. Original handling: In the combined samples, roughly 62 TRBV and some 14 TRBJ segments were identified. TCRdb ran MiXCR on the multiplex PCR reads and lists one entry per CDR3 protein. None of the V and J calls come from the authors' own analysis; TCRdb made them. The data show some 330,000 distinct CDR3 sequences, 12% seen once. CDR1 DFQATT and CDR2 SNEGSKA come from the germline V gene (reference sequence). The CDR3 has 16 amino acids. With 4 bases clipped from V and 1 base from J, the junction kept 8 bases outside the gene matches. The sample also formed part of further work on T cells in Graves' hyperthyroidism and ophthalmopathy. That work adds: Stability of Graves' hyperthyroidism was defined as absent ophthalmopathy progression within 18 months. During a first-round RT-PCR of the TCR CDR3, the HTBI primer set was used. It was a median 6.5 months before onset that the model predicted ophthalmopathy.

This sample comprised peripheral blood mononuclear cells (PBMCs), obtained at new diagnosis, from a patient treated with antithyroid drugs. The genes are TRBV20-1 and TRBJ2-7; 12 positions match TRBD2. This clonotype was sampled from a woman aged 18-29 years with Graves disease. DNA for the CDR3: TGCAGTGCTATTTTGACTAGCGGGAGCCTTTCCTACGAGCAGTACTTC. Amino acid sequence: CSAILTSGSLSYEQYF.